These 18 T cell receptor beta chains were all obtained from the same sample, sequenced in a study of cytomegalovirus exposure and HLA in healthy donors. The PCR used 60 Vbeta and 13 Jbeta primers. Data came from immunoSEQ multiplex PCR; TCRdb stores just in-frame clones and leaves some out. The table has about 98,000 clones, around 67% seen once; the top ten hold approximately 1.8%. Sample: PBMCs. The receptors originated from a male donor in good health and CMV-seronegative.

V usage is TRBV4-3 and J usage is TRBJ2-1; TRBD2 agrees at 11 bases. Germline CDR1 reads LGHNA; CDR2 reads YSLEER. This CDR3 comprises 19 residues. Trimming at V came to 0 bases and at J to 7 bases, leaving 14 bases not matched to a gene. The CDR3 reads CASSQDLGGLADKGNEQFF. The CDR3 DNA reads as TGCGCCAGCAGCCAAGATTTGGGGGGACTAGCGGATAAGGGGAATGAGCAGTTCTTC.

This sequence joins TRBV5-1 and TRBJ2-2; D is unclear. The V gene lost 4 bases and the J gene lost 2 bases, with 15 bases spanning the gap. This CDR3 spans 16 amino acids. Per germline, CDR1 SGHRS and CDR2 YFSETQ. As DNA, the CDR3 is TGCGCCAGCAGCATTGAGGCATCGAGAAACACCGGGGAGCTGTTTTTT. This encodes CASSIEASRNTGELFF.

The gene calls are TRBV10-2 and TRBJ2-7; possible D gene TRBD1, 6 bases. CDR1 and CDR2 from the germline V gene are WSHSY and SAAADI. The CDR3 loop spans 13 amino acids. V was shortened by 3 bases and J by 3 bases, with 9 bases between the two germline ends. Written as DNA, the CDR3 is TGCGCCAGCAGTGATTCAGGGGTCTACGAGCAGTACTTC. Residues: CASSDSGVYEQYF.

The chain links TRBV5-5 to TRBJ2-7, with 7 bases that match TRBD2. The germline gives CDR1 SGHKS, CDR2 YYEKEE (reference sequence). The CDR3 runs to 14 residues. The V gene end was trimmed by 2 bases and the J gene end by 3 bases; junction bases not matched to a gene: 5. The CDR3 DNA reads TGTGCCAGCAGCTTATGGGAGGGAAACTACGAGCAGTACTTC. Amino acids: CASSLWEGNYEQYF.

The V and J genes are TRBV10-3 and TRBJ1-1; 9 positions agree with TRBD1. This CDR3 is built from 14 residues. Trimming took 7 bases from V and 3 from J; bases not matched to a gene: 6. Germline CDR1 is ENHRY and CDR2 is SYGVKD. CDR3 residues: CAITRDRADTEAFF. CDR3 sequence (DNA): TGTGCCATCACCAGGGACAGGGCGGACACTGAAGCTTTCTTT.

The rearrangement links TRBV5-1 to TRBJ2-2, with TRBD1 matching 8 bases. V shed 0 bases and J 8 bases; nucleotides not matched to a gene: 6. From germline, CDR1 is SGHRS and CDR2 YFSETQ. The CDR3 sequence is 15 residues long. CDR3 sequence reads: CASSLVGQGAGELFF. The CDR3 nucleotides are TGCGCCAGCAGCTTGGTAGGACAGGGCGCGGGGGAGCTGTTTTTT.

The chain employs TRBV5-1 and TRBJ1-3; TRBD1 aligns across 7 bases. This CDR3 is 13 amino acids long. Trimming removed 4 bases from V and 6 bases from J; junction bases left unmatched: 4. The germline V gene has CDR1 SGHRS and CDR2 YFSETQ. In nucleotides, the CDR3 is TGCGCCAGCAGCGAAACAGGGGAAAACACCATATATTTT. This codes for CASSETGENTIYF. Combining the CDR3 with reference TRBV5-1 and TRBJ1-3 gives the whole variable domain KAGVTQTPRYLIKTRGQQVTLSCSPISGHRSVSWYQQTPGQGLQFLFEYFSETQRNKGNFPGRFSGRQFSNSRSEMNVSTLELGDSALYLCASSETGENTIYFGEGSWLTVV.

The chain carries TRBV9 and TRBJ2-3; TRBD2 is a possible D gene (6 bases). Trimming took off 4 bases at V and 0 bases at J, with 21 bases between the two ends. The CDR3 is 18 amino acids. From germline, CDR1 is SGDLS and CDR2 YYNGEE. The CDR3, as DNA: TGTGCCAGCAGCCTCACCCTGGGGGACTTTACTAGCACAGATACGCAGTATTTT. Encoded protein: CASSLTLGDFTSTDTQYF.

The chain uses TRBV27 and TRBJ2-1, with 13 positions matching TRBD2. V was pared by 1 base and J by 5 bases, with 5 bases of the junction left unmatched. Germline-derived CDR1 and CDR2 are MNHEY and SMNVEV (reference sequence). This CDR3 has 17 residues. The CDR3 nucleotides are TGTGCCAGCAGTTTATGGACTAGCGGGAGTCTCAACAATGAGCAGTTCTTC. Protein product: CASSLWTSGSLNNEQFF.

The rearrangement uses TRBV6-5 and TRBJ2-2; D remains ambiguous. With 1 base removed from V and 5 bases from J, the gap between germline ends came to 11 bases. Germline assignment: CDR1 MNHEY and CDR2 SVGAGI. This CDR3 has 15 residues. The CDR3 spells CASSYFGQLTGELFF. As DNA, the CDR3 is TGTGCCAGCAGTTACTTTGGGCAACTTACCGGGGAGCTGTTTTTT.

V is TRBV27 and J is TRBJ2-5, with D tentatively TRBD1 (5 bases). Trimming stripped 5 bases from V and 1 base from J, with 14 bases between. This CDR3 spans 15 amino acids. Looked up from germline, CDR1 is MNHEY and CDR2 is SMNVEV (reference sequence). The DNA for the CDR3 is TGTGCCAGCAGTCCGTACAGGCGAGGCCAAGAGACCCAGTACTTC. It encodes CASSPYRRGQETQYF.

The gene calls are TRBV19 and TRBJ2-1, with 9 bases identical to TRBD2. The germline gives CDR1 LNHDA, CDR2 SQIVND (reference sequence). The CDR3 runs to 17 residues. V lost 5 bases, J lost 4 bases, and 12 bases stayed unmatched. The CDR3 here is CASSPTLTSGPYNEQFF. In DNA form, the CDR3 reads TGTGCCAGTAGTCCGACCCTCACTAGCGGGCCGTACAATGAGCAGTTCTTC.

Ten or more counts support this clone. The chain employs TRBV9 and TRBJ2-6; TRBD2 agrees at 10 bases. The CDR3 runs 18 residues. The germline V gene encodes CDR1 SGDLS and CDR2 YYNGEE. With V trimmed by 1 base and J by 4 bases, 8 bases remained unmatched. DNA for the CDR3: TGTGCCAGCAGCGTACCACGGACTAGCGGTGGGGGGGCCAACGTCCTGACTTTC. This codes for CASSVPRTSGGGANVLTF.

V usage is TRBV9 and J usage is TRBJ1-4; D perhaps matches TRBD1 (5 bases). This CDR3 is 15 amino acids long. The germline V gene encodes CDR1 SGDLS and CDR2 YYNGEE. The germline V and J ends were trimmed by 4 bases and 7 bases, with 17 bases remaining between them. The CDR3 reads CASSPRTGTGEKLFF. DNA of the CDR3: TGTGCCAGCAGCCCCCGGACGGGGACTGGTGAAAAACTGTTTTTT.

This clone was detected a few times. V usage is TRBV7-6 and J usage is TRBJ1-4; no firm D call. The CDR3 covers 15 residues. V lost 1 base and J lost 8, with 14 bases in between. Germline V gives CDR1 SGHVS, CDR2 FNYEAQ. In DNA, the CDR3 is TGTGCCAGCAGCTTAGAGGGTCTTGGGAGGGAAAAACTGTTTTTT. Its protein is CASSLEGLGREKLFF.

This chain links TRBV13 with TRBJ2-2; TRBD2 matches at 10 bases. This CDR3 comprises 20 residues. The V segment lost 2 bases and the J segment 4 bases; nucleotides outside the gene matches: 16. Germline CDR1 reads PRHDT; CDR2 reads FYEKMQ (reference sequence). CDR3 residues: CASSLIGWTSGKKVTGELFF. In DNA, the CDR3 is TGTGCCAGCAGCTTAATAGGGTGGACTAGCGGAAAAAAGGTCACCGGGGAGCTGTTTTTT.

The chain couples TRBV7-9 to TRBJ2-5, with 11 bases identical to TRBD2. CDR3 size: 17 residues. V shed 1 base, J shed 1 base, and the junction held 5 bases outside the gene matches. CDR1 and CDR2 (germline): SEHNR, FQNEAQ (reference sequence). Here the CDR3 DNA reads TGTGCCAGCAGCTTAGGGGCCGGGACTAGCGGCCAAGAGACCCAGTACTTC. Amino acids: CASSLGAGTSGQETQYF.

The chain uses TRBV28 and TRBJ1-2; possible D gene TRBD1, 5 bases. The CDR3 length is 20 residues. Deletions cut 5 bases from V and 5 bases from J, with 33 bases between. CDR1 MDHEN and CDR2 SYDVKM come from the germline V gene. The CDR3: CASSRKSKLEGSGVVYGYTF. The CDR3 DNA follows: TGTGCCAGCAGTCGTAAGAGTAAATTGGAGGGCTCGGGGGTAGTATATGGCTACACCTTC.